This T cell receptor (beta chain) was sequenced in a study of blood T cell repertoires in COVID-19. The method was immunoSEQ multiplex PCR; TCRdb's version includes in-frame clones alone and lacks a portion of them. The sample includes over 55,000 clones, approximately 86% of them seen just once. This clone has only one observation. The CDR3 length is 14 residues. Germline-derived CDR1 and CDR2 are SGHRS and YFSETQ. V lost 0 bases to trimming and J lost 5 bases; unmatched junction nucleotides: 1. The specimen sequenced was peripheral blood. This clonotype was obtained from a human donor with active COVID-19. The donor label of this sample is uncertain. J is TRBJ1-4 and V is TRBV5-1; TRBD1 aligns across 7 bases. CDR3 region: CASSLAGQNEKLFF. The CDR3 bases are TGCGCCAGCAGCTTGGCGGGACAGAATGAAAAACTGTTTTTT.